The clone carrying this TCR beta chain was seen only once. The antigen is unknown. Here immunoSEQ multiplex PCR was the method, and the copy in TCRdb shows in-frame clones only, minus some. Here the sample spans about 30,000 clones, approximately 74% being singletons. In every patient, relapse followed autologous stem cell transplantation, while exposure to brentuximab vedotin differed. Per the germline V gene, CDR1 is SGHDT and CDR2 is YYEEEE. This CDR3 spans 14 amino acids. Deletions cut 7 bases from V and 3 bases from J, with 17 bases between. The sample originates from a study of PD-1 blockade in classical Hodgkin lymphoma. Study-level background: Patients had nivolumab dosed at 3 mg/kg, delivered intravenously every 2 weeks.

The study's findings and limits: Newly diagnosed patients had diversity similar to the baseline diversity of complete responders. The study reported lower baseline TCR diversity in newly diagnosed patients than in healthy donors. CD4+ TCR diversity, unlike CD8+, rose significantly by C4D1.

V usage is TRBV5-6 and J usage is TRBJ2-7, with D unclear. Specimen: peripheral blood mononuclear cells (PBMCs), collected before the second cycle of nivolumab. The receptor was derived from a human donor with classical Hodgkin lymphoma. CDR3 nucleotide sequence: TGTGCCAGCTGCCCCATTGGGGTCCACTACGAGCAGTACTTC. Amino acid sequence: CASCPIGVHYEQYF.